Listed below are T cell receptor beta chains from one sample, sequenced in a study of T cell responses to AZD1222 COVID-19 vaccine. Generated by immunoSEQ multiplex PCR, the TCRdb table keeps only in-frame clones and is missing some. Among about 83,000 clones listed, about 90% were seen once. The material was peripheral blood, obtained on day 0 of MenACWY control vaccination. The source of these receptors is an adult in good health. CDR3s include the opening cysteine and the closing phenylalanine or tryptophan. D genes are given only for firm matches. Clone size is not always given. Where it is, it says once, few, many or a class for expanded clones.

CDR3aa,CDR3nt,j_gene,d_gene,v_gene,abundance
CASSLTGPGVQYF,TGTGCCAGCAGTTTAACAGGGCCAGGGGTGCAGTATTTT,TRBJ2-3,-,TRBV12-3/TRBV12-4,-
CASSISKAGSNQPQHF,TGTGCCAGTAGTATATCGAAGGCGGGTAGCAATCAGCCCCAGCATTTT,TRBJ1-5,-,TRBV19,few
CASKGSRGDQPQHF,TGTGCCAGCAAGGGGTCCAGGGGCGATCAGCCCCAGCATTTT,TRBJ1-5,-,TRBV6-5,-
CASSLAGPNRDEQYF,TGTGCCAGCAGCTTGGCGGGCCCGAACAGGGACGAGCAGTACTTC,TRBJ2-7,-,TRBV5-4,few
CASSQVRGGGIYGYTF,TGCGCCAGCAGCCAGGTAAGAGGAGGCGGAATCTATGGCTACACCTTC,TRBJ1-2,-,TRBV4-1,-
CASSYQPAGTGRTEAFF,TGTGCCAGCAGCTACCAACCCGCCGGGACAGGGAGGACTGAAGCTTTCTTT,TRBJ1-1,TRBD1,TRBV7-9,-
CASGDFPGQGTYGYTF,TGTGCCAGCGGTGATTTTCCGGGACAGGGAACCTATGGCTACACCTTC,TRBJ1-2,TRBD1,TRBV6-1,once
CASRWGLAGEDTQYF,TGTGCCAGCAGATGGGGACTAGCGGGAGAAGATACGCAGTATTTT,TRBJ2-3,TRBD2,TRBV11-1,-
CASSLGDRSSMNTEAFF,TGCGCCAGCAGCTTGGGTGACAGGAGCTCTATGAACACTGAAGCTTTCTTT,TRBJ1-1,-,TRBV5-1,few
CASSVAGGRDDEQYF,TGTGCCAGCAGCGTAGCTGGCGGGAGGGACGACGAGCAGTACTTC,TRBJ2-7,TRBD2,TRBV9,few
CSARGDRGAFF,TGCAGTGCTAGGGGCGACAGGGGGGCTTTCTTT,TRBJ1-1,TRBD1,TRBV20-1,-
CASSSPGSTGRNSPLHF,TGTGCCAGCAGCTCCCCTGGGTCGACAGGGAGGAATTCACCCCTCCACTTT,TRBJ1-6,TRBD1,TRBV7-9,-
CASRPGTSGSGEQFF,TGTGCCAGCAGACCCGGGACTAGCGGGAGCGGTGAGCAGTTCTTC,TRBJ2-1,TRBD2,TRBV11-3,-
CASSPDGATALDTEAFF,TGTGCCAGCAGTCCGGACGGAGCGACGGCTTTAGACACTGAAGCTTTCTTT,TRBJ1-1,-,TRBV6-6,-
CASSLDPSGTQYF,TGCGCCAGCAGCTTGGACCCCAGTGGGACCCAGTACTTC,TRBJ2-5,-,TRBV5-1,-
CASRGSGRGYTEAFF,TGTGCCAGCAGGGGGAGCGGCAGGGGGTATACTGAAGCTTTCTTT,TRBJ1-1,TRBD1,TRBV6-5,once
CASSPRRGAVSGNTIYF,TGTGCCAGCAGCCCCAGGCGAGGGGCAGTATCTGGAAACACCATATATTTT,TRBJ1-3,-,TRBV7-2,-
CASGNGVFYEQFF,TGTGCTAGTGGAAACGGGGTATTCTATGAGCAGTTCTTC,TRBJ2-1,-,TRBV12-5,-
CATSREDGNEQYF,TGTGCCACCAGCAGAGAAGATGGAAACGAGCAGTACTTC,TRBJ2-7,-,TRBV15,-
CASSIEGLPGYGYTF,TGTGCCAGCAGCATAGAAGGCCTTCCGGGCTATGGCTACACCTTC,TRBJ1-2,-,TRBV28,-
CASSPNLGRQPSGNTIYF,TGTGCCAGCAGTCCGAATTTGGGGCGACAGCCCTCTGGAAACACCATATATTTT,TRBJ1-3,-,TRBV25-1,-
CAWEAAKETQYF,TGTGCCTGGGAGGCAGCCAAAGAGACCCAGTACTTC,TRBJ2-5,-,TRBV30,-
CASCRRGQGTSNFYEQYF,TGCGCCAGCTGTCGAAGGGGACAGGGGACCTCCAACTTCTACGAGCAGTACTTC,TRBJ2-7,TRBD1,TRBV23-1,-
CASGSTGSYEQYF,TGTGCCAGCGGATCGACAGGTTCCTACGAGCAGTACTTC,TRBJ2-7,-,TRBV12-3/TRBV12-4,-
CAGQGGAFF,TGTGCCGGACAGGGGGGAGCTTTCTTT,TRBJ1-1,TRBD1,TRBV30,-
CASSFYGAGNQPQHF,TGTGCCAGCAGTTTTTACGGGGCGGGTAATCAGCCCCAGCATTTT,TRBJ1-5,-,TRBV27,-
CASSQTWTSLNEQFF,TGCGCCAGCAGCCAAACCTGGACTAGCTTGAATGAGCAGTTCTTC,TRBJ2-1,TRBD2,TRBV4-1,-
CASSFRGRTTGELFF,TGTGCCAGCAGCTTTCGCGGGAGGACAACCGGGGAGCTGTTTTTT,TRBJ2-2,TRBD2,TRBV5-8,-
CASSFYNEQFF,TGTGCCAGCAGCTTTTACAATGAGCAGTTCTTC,TRBJ2-1,-,TRBV7-9,-
CASSVPGIDGYTF,TGTGCCAGCAGCGTTCCAGGTATCGATGGCTACACCTTC,TRBJ1-2,-,TRBV9,-
CASSIPGDSNQPQHF,TGTGCCAGTAGTATACCGGGGGATAGCAATCAGCCCCAGCATTTT,TRBJ1-5,-,TRBV19,-
CATSRDRVNQPQHF,TGTGCCACCAGCAGGGACAGGGTCAACCAGCCCCAGCATTTT,TRBJ1-5,TRBD1,TRBV15,-
CASTQNTEAFF,TGTGCCAGCACTCAGAACACTGAAGCTTTCTTT,TRBJ1-1,-,TRBV28,once
CSVLGQGVGYGYTF,TGCAGCGTTTTAGGACAGGGGGTTGGCTATGGCTACACCTTC,TRBJ1-2,TRBD1,TRBV29-1,few
CASSQQGGEQYF,TGTGCCAGCAGTCAACAGGGCGGCGAGCAGTACTTC,TRBJ2-7,-,TRBV28,-
CASSYYGTSPGTQYF,TGTGCCAGCAGTTACTATGGGACCTCCCCAGGGACCCAGTACTTC,TRBJ2-5,-,TRBV6-5,once
CASSENYNSPLHF,TGTGCCAGCAGCGAGAATTATAATTCACCCCTCCACTTT,TRBJ1-6,-,TRBV9,-
CASKTGVNEQYF,TGTGCCAGCAAGACGGGAGTGAACGAGCAGTACTTC,TRBJ2-7,-,TRBV6-6,-
CASSSRIFDEQFF,TGTGCCAGCAGTTCCCGGATCTTCGATGAGCAGTTCTTC,TRBJ2-1,-,TRBV27,-
CASSLSGTPTATYEQYF,TGTGCCAGCAGCTTATCCGGGACGCCAACTGCCACCTACGAGCAGTACTTC,TRBJ2-7,-,TRBV7-2,-
CASSAVGSDTQYF,TGCGCCAGCAGCGCAGTAGGGTCAGATACGCAGTATTTT,TRBJ2-3,-,TRBV10-1,-
CASRWGVDTEAFF,TGTGCCAGCAGATGGGGGGTAGACACTGAAGCTTTCTTT,TRBJ1-1,-,TRBV6-5,medium-sized
CASRQGPSSPIYF,TGTGCCAGCAGGCAAGGCCCTTCGAGTCCCATATATTTT,TRBJ1-3,-,TRBV6-4,few
CASSLGTSNEQFF,TGTGCCAGCAGCTTGGGGACTAGCAATGAGCAGTTCTTC,TRBJ2-1,TRBD2,TRBV5-4,few
CASTMGGAKGEQYF,TGTGCCAGCACTATGGGAGGGGCCAAGGGGGAGCAGTACTTC,TRBJ2-7,TRBD2,TRBV5-4,-
CASSRETSGASVGTQYF,TGTGCCAGCAGCAGGGAGACTAGCGGAGCCAGCGTTGGGACCCAGTACTTC,TRBJ2-5,TRBD2,TRBV5-4,once
CASSPPGTLNTEAFF,TGTGCCAGCAGCCCACCCGGGACACTAAACACTGAAGCTTTCTTT,TRBJ1-1,-,TRBV11-2,once
CASSTWSRLDYGYTF,TGTGCCAGCTCCACGTGGTCCAGGCTAGACTATGGCTACACCTTC,TRBJ1-2,-,TRBV19,-
CASRTEKNQPQHF,TGTGCCAGCAGGACCGAGAAGAATCAGCCCCAGCATTTT,TRBJ1-5,-,TRBV2,-
CASSSFRDRGNNEQFF,TGTGCCAGCAGCTCCTTTAGGGACAGGGGTAACAATGAGCAGTTCTTC,TRBJ2-1,TRBD1,TRBV7-9,-
CASSIGPRETQYF,TGTGCCAGTAGTATAGGGCCCCGAGAGACCCAGTACTTC,TRBJ2-5,-,TRBV19,-
CASRPFPPYNSPLHF,TGTGCCAGCAGGCCGTTCCCACCTTATAATTCACCCCTCCACTTT,TRBJ1-6,-,TRBV27,-
CASSVARGGYTF,TGTGCCAGCAGCGTAGCCAGGGGTGGCTACACCTTC,TRBJ1-2,-,TRBV9,-
CASSSSGSETQYF,TGTGCCAGCAGCTCAAGCGGGAGTGAGACCCAGTACTTC,TRBJ2-5,TRBD2,TRBV3-1/TRBV3-2,-